This TCR beta chain is from a study of T-cell reconstitution after alpha-beta-depleted transplantation in children. In this sample, this clonotype turned up a few times. What it binds is unknown. Germline V CDR1 and CDR2: DFQATT, SNEGSKA (reference sequence). J was trimmed by 1 base and V by 2 bases; bases with no gene match: 6. The CDR3 is 15 residues long. The TCRbeta library incorporated unique molecular identifiers. TCRdb independently ran MiXCR on the PCR reads; one entry per CDR3 protein. The data hold around 490,000 distinct CDR3 sequences, with 9.5% to 12% observed a single time. Study results and limitations: From newly produced T cells came most of the T-cell counts and diversity one year after transplant. The high TCRbeta diversity at day 60 in some patients came from surviving recipient T cells and thymic progenitors. After transplant, at about two months, alpha-beta T cells were reportedly derived from several hundred expanded graft clones.

This TCR was recovered from a female patient aged 2 to 10 who had a stem cell transplant for aplastic anemia, so the T cells may come from the graft donor. The chain joins TRBV20-1 to TRBJ2-5; 8 bases match TRBD1. This material consisted of PBMCs, mostly from graft donor cells, taken 180 days after TCRalphabeta/CD19-depleted stem cell transplant. CDR3 coding DNA: TGCAGTGCTAGAAGCCTCGGGACAGGCCAAGAGACCCAGTACTTC. Translation gives CSARSLGTGQETQYF.